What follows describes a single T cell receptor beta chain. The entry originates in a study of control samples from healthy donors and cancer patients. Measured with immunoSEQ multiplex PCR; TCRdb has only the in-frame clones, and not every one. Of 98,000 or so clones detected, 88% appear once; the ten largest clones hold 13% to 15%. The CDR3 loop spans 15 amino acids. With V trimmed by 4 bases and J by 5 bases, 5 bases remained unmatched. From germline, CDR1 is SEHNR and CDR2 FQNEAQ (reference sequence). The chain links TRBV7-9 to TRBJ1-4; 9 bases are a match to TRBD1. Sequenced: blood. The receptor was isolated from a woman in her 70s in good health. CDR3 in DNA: TGTGCCAGCAGCTCTTGGACAGGGGCGAATGAAAAACTGTTTTTT. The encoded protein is CASSSWTGANEKLFF.